These 28 T cell receptor beta chains originate from one sample sequenced in a study of cytomegalovirus exposure and HLA in healthy donors. This PCR relied on a set of 60 Vbeta primers and 13 Jbeta primers. The repertoire was sequenced with immunoSEQ multiplex PCR; TCRdb's copy has only in-frame clones and lacks some. In the table there are some 170,000 clones, about 75% of which are singletons. The source material was PBMCs. These receptor sequences come from a man aged 40-50 years in good health and CMV-seropositive.

CDR3 DNA: TGTGCCACCAGCAGAGCAGGCGGGACCCAGTCCACTGAGCAGTTCTTC. Translating gives CATSRAGGTQSTEQFF. The gene calls are TRBV15 and TRBJ2-1; a weak D match, TRBD2 (6 bases). The germline V and J ends were trimmed by 1 base and 9 bases, with 19 bases remaining between them. The CDR3 loop spans 16 amino acids. Looked up from germline, CDR1 is LNHNV and CDR2 is YYDKDF (reference sequence).

The rearrangement uses TRBV9 and TRBJ1-1; 11 nucleotides align to TRBD1. The CDR3 length is 15 residues. Losses at the gene ends were 4 bases for V and 4 bases for J; bases not matched to a gene: 6. From germline, CDR1 is SGDLS and CDR2 YYNGEE. In nucleotides, the CDR3 is TGTGCCAGCAGCACCGGACAGGGGGCTCTCACTGAAGCTTTCTTT. Its translation is CASSTGQGALTEAFF. Looking up the rest from reference TRBV9 and TRBJ1-1 gives the full variable domain: DSGVTQTPKHLITATGQRVTLRCSPRSGDLSVYWYQQSLDQGLQFLIQYYNGEERAKGNILERFSAQQFPDLHSELNLSSLELGDSALYFCASSTGQGALTEAFFGQGTRLTVV.

The chain couples TRBV5-1 to TRBJ2-1, with 10 bases aligning to TRBD2. V lost 4 bases, J lost 6 bases, and 7 bases stayed unmatched. This CDR3 is 15 amino acids long. Germline CDR1 is SGHRS and CDR2 is YFSETQ. The CDR3: CASSTLAGAANEQFF. CDR3 coding DNA: TGCGCCAGCAGCACCCTAGCGGGAGCCGCCAATGAGCAGTTCTTC.

This clone was observed a few times. The chain combines TRBV9 with TRBJ2-3; 14 bases agree with TRBD2. J lost 3 bases, V lost 3 bases, and 6 bases had no gene match. This CDR3 comprises 17 residues. In germline, CDR1 is SGDLS, CDR2 YYNGEE. Here the CDR3 reads CASSEGTSGRGTDTQYF. The DNA of the CDR3 is TGTGCCAGCAGCGAAGGGACTAGCGGGAGAGGAACAGATACGCAGTATTTT.

V usage is TRBV6-1 and J usage is TRBJ1-5; TRBD1 might be the D (5 bases). This CDR3 has 16 amino acids. With 4 bases removed from V and 4 bases from J, the gap between germline ends came to 17 bases. CDR1 is MNHNS and CDR2 is SASEGT in the germline V gene. CDR3 in amino acids: CASSGPGGGRNQPQHF. Here the CDR3 DNA reads TGTGCCAGCAGTGGACCGGGGGGGGGAAGGAATCAGCCCCAGCATTTT.

The rearrangement uses TRBV28 and TRBJ2-7; 11 bases fit TRBD2. CDR3 length: 15 amino acids. Germline CDR1 is MDHEN and CDR2 is SYDVKM. V trimming: 6 bases; J trimming: 5 bases; junction bases outside the gene matches: 9. CDR3 sequence (DNA): TGTGCCAGCAGGTTAGCGGGAGGGCCTTCAGACGAGCAGTACTTC. Its translation: CASRLAGGPSDEQYF.

A single count supports this clone. This chain uses TRBV5-1 with TRBJ2-7, with TRBD1 matching 8 bases. The CDR3 loop spans 14 amino acids. Germline V CDR1 and CDR2: SGHRS, YFSETQ. V lost 4 bases, J lost 3 bases, and 6 bases stayed unmatched. DNA for the CDR3: TGCGCCAGCAGCCCCCCAGGACAGGGCTACGAGCAGTACTTC. It specifies CASSPPGQGYEQYF.

V is TRBV14 and J is TRBJ2-2, with 14 bases that match TRBD2. There are 18 residues in the CDR3. Germline V gene data show CDR1 as SGHDN and CDR2 as FVKESK. V lost 1 base, J lost 5 bases, and 6 bases stayed unmatched. Here the CDR3 DNA reads TGTGCCAGCAGCCAAGTCGGGACTAGCGGGAGAAGAACCGGGGAGCTGTTTTTT. It encodes CASSQVGTSGRRTGELFF.

This clone appeared a single time. The chain employs TRBV9 and TRBJ2-2; D call uncertain. Trimming shortened V by 0 bases and J by 4 bases, and 7 bases separated the two germline ends. CDR1 is SGDLS, CDR2 YYNGEE, per germline. CDR3 length: 14 amino acids. The CDR3 region is CASSVGLTTGELFF. CDR3 coding DNA: TGTGCCAGCAGCGTAGGACTCACCACCGGGGAGCTGTTTTTT.

The chain couples TRBV28 to TRBJ2-5, with TRBD1 identical over 9 bases. Losses at the gene ends were 8 bases for V and 5 bases for J; bases not matched to a gene: 12. Germline V CDR1 and CDR2: MDHEN, SYDVKM. CDR3 size: 15 residues. The CDR3 here is CASCYLRDRGETQYF. DNA for the CDR3: TGTGCCAGCTGCTACCTTAGAGACAGGGGGGAGACCCAGTACTTC.

J is TRBJ2-3 and V is TRBV11-3, with 9 bases lining up with TRBD2. The CDR3 sequence is 16 residues long. CDR1 is SGHNT and CDR2 is YENEEA in the germline V gene. V shed 5 bases, J shed 3 bases, and the junction held 9 bases outside the gene matches. The CDR3 sequence: CASSALSGRRTDTQYF. In DNA, the CDR3 is TGTGCCAGCAGCGCACTCAGCGGGAGGCGAACAGATACGCAGTATTTT.

The rearrangement joins TRBV27 to TRBJ1-1, with 9 bases fitting TRBD1. Germline V gene lookup returns CDR1 MNHEY and CDR2 SMNVEV (reference sequence). The CDR3 spans 15 residues. V lost 6 bases, J lost 4 bases, and 9 bases stayed unmatched. The CDR3 here is CASSLGQGMSTEAFF. As DNA, the CDR3 is TGTGCCAGCAGCCTGGGACAGGGAATGAGCACTGAAGCTTTCTTT.

Concerning this clone: Other DNA sequences of this sample code for an identical CDR3. The chain combines TRBV27 with TRBJ2-5; the match to TRBD2 covers 10 bases. The CDR3 consists of 15 residues. The trim removed 4 bases at V and 2 bases at J, leaving 4 bases unmatched. Germline V gene lookup returns CDR1 MNHEY and CDR2 SMNVEV (reference sequence). The DNA for the CDR3 is TGTGCCAGCAGTTCCTGGACTAGCGGACAAGAGACCCAGTACTTC. Translated: CASSSWTSGQETQYF.

The chain combines TRBV18 with TRBJ2-6; D gene unclear. The V gene's germline CDR1 is KGHSH and CDR2 LQKENI. There are 16 residues in the CDR3. Trimming pared 4 bases from V and 0 bases from J, leaving 10 bases between. The CDR3 region has the DNA TGTGCCAGCTCACGCGACAAGAGCTCTGGGGCCAACGTCCTGACTTTC. Its translation is CASSRDKSSGANVLTF. The full variable domain, with the rest looked up from reference TRBV18 and TRBJ2-6, is NAGVMQNPRHLVRRRGQEARLRCSPMKGHSHVYWYRQLPEEGLKFMVYLQKENIIDESGMPKERFSAEFPKEGPSILRIQQVVRGDSAAYFCASSRDKSSGANVLTFGAGSRLTVL.

This clone showed up just once. The J gene is TRBJ2-7, the V gene TRBV6-1; 7 bases line up with TRBD2. V lost 6 bases, J lost 0 bases, and 8 bases stayed unmatched. The V gene's germline CDR1 is MNHNS and CDR2 SASEGT. This CDR3 contains 15 residues. Here the CDR3 DNA reads TGTGCCAGCAGATCCGAAGCGGGGCCCTCCTACGAGCAGTACTTC. It yields the protein CASRSEAGPSYEQYF.

This chain links TRBV9 with TRBJ2-1, with TRBD2 as a possible D gene (6 bases). The V end was cut by 0 bases, the J end by 4 bases, with 14 bases between. Germline values: CDR1 SGDLS, CDR2 YYNGEE. The CDR3 consists of 16 residues. The CDR3 coding sequence is TGTGCCAGCAGCGTAGCGGGAGTAGTCGGGTACAATGAGCAGTTCTTC. Its protein is CASSVAGVVGYNEQFF.

The chain links TRBV28 to TRBJ1-4; D is unclear. The CDR3 runs to 13 residues. Trimming cost V 5 bases and J 0 bases, with 4 bases left between them. Germline V lookup: CDR1 MDHEN, CDR2 SYDVKM. For the CDR3, the DNA is TGTGCCAGCAGTCTAGCAACTAATGAAAAACTGTTTTTT. Its protein is CASSLATNEKLFF.

The chain recombines TRBV29-1 with TRBJ1-1; D is possibly TRBD1 (5 bases). Germline V lookup: CDR1 SQVTM, CDR2 ANQGSEA. V shed 6 bases and J shed 0 bases, with 11 bases lying between them. The CDR3 runs 13 residues. CDR3 region: CSVKQDMNTEAFF. CDR3 sequence (DNA): TGCAGCGTAAAACAGGACATGAACACTGAAGCTTTCTTT.

The rearrangement links TRBV14 to TRBJ2-1, with D tentatively TRBD1 (5 bases). This CDR3 has 15 residues. V lost 0 bases and J 3 bases, leaving 9 bases between the germline ends. Germline values: CDR1 SGHDN, CDR2 FVKESK. The DNA for the CDR3 is TGTGCCAGCAGCCAAGACAGGGTGGGCTACAATGAGCAGTTCTTC. This translates into CASSQDRVGYNEQFF.

This chain joins TRBV28 and TRBJ1-2; D might be TRBD1 (6 bases). Trimming took off 4 bases at V and 5 bases at J, with 11 bases between the two ends. CDR1 MDHEN and CDR2 SYDVKM come from the germline V gene. The CDR3 is 13 residues long. CDR3 in amino acids: CASSSLQGYGYTF. CDR3 coding DNA: TGTGCCAGCAGTTCCTTACAGGGTTATGGCTACACCTTC.

This chain connects TRBV5-4 to TRBJ1-2; D is perhaps TRBD1 (5 bases). Germline V CDR1 and CDR2: SGHNT, YYREEE (reference sequence). V lost 4 bases and J lost 0, with 13 bases in between. The CDR3 is made up of 15 amino acids. The CDR3 loop is CASSPGAEANYGYTF. The CDR3 DNA reads TGTGCCAGCAGCCCTGGGGCGGAAGCTAACTATGGCTACACCTTC.

This rearrangement joins TRBV15 to TRBJ2-1; TRBD2 aligns across 14 bases. Germline V CDR1 and CDR2: LNHNV, YYDKDF (reference sequence). J gave up 8 bases and V 4 bases, and 4 bases lay outside the gene matches. This CDR3 is 15 amino acids long. CDR3 sequence: CATSTGLAGGDEQFF. CDR3 DNA: TGTGCCACCAGCACAGGACTAGCGGGAGGCGATGAGCAGTTCTTC.

The chain is built from TRBV5-4 and TRBJ2-3, with 7 bases aligning to TRBD2. Germline CDR1 reads SGHNT; CDR2 reads YYREEE (reference sequence). The V gene end was trimmed by 4 bases and the J gene end by 1 base; junction bases not matched to a gene: 3. The CDR3 is 14 residues long. The CDR3 nucleotides are TGTGCCAGCAGCCAAACTAGCGGCACAGATACGCAGTATTTT. This codes for CASSQTSGTDTQYF.

J is TRBJ1-1 and V is TRBV7-9; 11 bases align to TRBD1. After removal of 4 bases from V and 1 base from J, the junction contained 2 bases not matched to a gene. There are 15 residues in the CDR3. Germline V gene sequence: CDR1 SEHNR, CDR2 FQNEAQ (reference sequence). The CDR3 coding sequence is TGTGCCAGCAGCTGGGACAGGGGGGCGAACACTGAAGCTTTCTTT. Amino acid sequence: CASSWDRGANTEAFF.

The chain is built from TRBV4-1 and TRBJ2-7, with D perhaps TRBD2 (6 bases). Germline V CDR1 and CDR2: MGHRA, YSYEKL. This CDR3 comprises 16 residues. The ends were cut back, 0 bases at V and 2 bases at J, with 14 bases in the middle. The CDR3 sequence is CASSQDPAGSTYEQYF. The CDR3 region has the DNA TGCGCCAGCAGCCAAGATCCTGCGGGATCAACCTACGAGCAGTACTTC.

This rearrangement joins TRBV19 to TRBJ1-2, with 8 nucleotides matching TRBD1. The CDR3 contains 17 residues. Trimming at V came to 6 bases and at J to 4 bases, leaving 16 bases not matched to a gene. Germline loops: CDR1 LNHDA, CDR2 SQIVND (reference sequence). The CDR3 DNA reads TGTGCCAGTAGGGTTCCGGCAGGGGGCGGTATAGCCTATGGCTACACCTTC. This sequence encodes CASRVPAGGGIAYGYTF.

The gene calls are TRBV5-1 and TRBJ2-3; D gene uncertain. The CDR3 sequence is 12 residues long. V lost 4 bases to trimming and J lost 6 bases, with 9 bases between them. Germline CDR1 and CDR2: SGHRS and YFSETQ. The CDR3 DNA sequence: TGCGCCAGCAGCGTACTCGGGGATACGCAGTATTTT. As protein: CASSVLGDTQYF.

The genes are TRBV4-1 and TRBJ2-7; 11 bases line up with TRBD2. Germline CDR1 is MGHRA and CDR2 is YSYEKL. The CDR3 totals 15 residues. The V gene end was trimmed by 4 bases and the J gene end by 5 bases; junction bases not matched to a gene: 7. CDR3: CASSRVTSGVDEQYF. The CDR3 DNA sequence: TGCGCCAGCAGCCGGGTGACTAGCGGGGTGGACGAGCAGTACTTC.